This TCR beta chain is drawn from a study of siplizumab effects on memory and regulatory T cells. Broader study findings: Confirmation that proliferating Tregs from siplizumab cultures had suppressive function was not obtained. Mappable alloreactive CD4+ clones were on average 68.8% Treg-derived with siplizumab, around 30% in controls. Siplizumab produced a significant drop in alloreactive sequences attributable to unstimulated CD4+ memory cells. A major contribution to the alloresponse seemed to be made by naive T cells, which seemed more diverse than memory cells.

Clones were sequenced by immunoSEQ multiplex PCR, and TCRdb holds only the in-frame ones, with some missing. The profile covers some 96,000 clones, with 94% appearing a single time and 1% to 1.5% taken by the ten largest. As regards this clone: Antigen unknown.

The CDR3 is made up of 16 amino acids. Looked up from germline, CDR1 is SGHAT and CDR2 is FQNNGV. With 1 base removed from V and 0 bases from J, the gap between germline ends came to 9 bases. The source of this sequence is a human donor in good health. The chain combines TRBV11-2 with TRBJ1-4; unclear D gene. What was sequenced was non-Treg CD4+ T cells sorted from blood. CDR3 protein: CASSLGLGATNEKLFF. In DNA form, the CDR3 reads TGTGCCAGCAGCTTAGGCCTCGGTGCAACTAATGAAAAACTGTTTTTT.